The present T cell receptor (beta chain) was sequenced within a study of Graves' ophthalmopathy and Graves' hyperthyroidism (dated by TCRdb to between 2018 and 2020). General notes on the study: Peripheral blood samples were taken at the time of initial diagnosis, before any treatment was given. The study used signatures of the TCR beta repertoire to tell Graves' ophthalmopathy apart from Graves' hyperthyroidism and to predict which patients would progress to ophthalmopathy. In total, approximately 130 blood samples were TCR-sequenced: 40 to 45 ophthalmopathy, 80 or so hyperthyroidism and approximately 17 hyperthyroidism-to-ophthalmopathy patients. To explore V-J signatures that separate ophthalmopathy from hyperthyroidism, a discovery set of about 100 patients was enrolled, consisting of 40 to 45 with ophthalmopathy and approximately 60 with stable hyperthyroidism. The independent validation cohort included around 19 hyperthyroidism patients plus 17 patients who later progressed from hyperthyroidism to ophthalmopathy. In about six hyperthyroidism patients, T-cell repertoires of thyroid tissue and blood were compared. After sampling, hyperthyroidism patients received methimazole starting at 30 mg daily, and ophthalmopathy patients received high-dose intravenous methylprednisolone. The 75 to 100 discovery patients were randomly split 7:3 into training and test sets. Study-wide findings and limitations: In validation, the model predicted ophthalmopathy progression with 70.59% sensitivity and roughly 78% specificity; 12 predicted patients were CT-confirmed with GO in a median of approximately six months. Most expanded thyroid clonotypes with a frequency above 0.001 also appeared in blood, which suggests that blood repertoires may reflect the immune response in the thyroid. In cross-validation, the 13-signature model distinguished ophthalmopathy from stable hyperthyroidism with 87.88% sensitivity and around 81% specificity, while in the test set the corresponding values were about 80% and 75%. No statistical method was used to set the sample size in advance, and the investigators knew which group each participant was assigned to.

TCR beta CDR3 regions were amplified from RNA transcripts for repertoire sequencing. A first-round RT-PCR used HTBI primers with the Qiagen OneStep RT-PCR kit, followed by a second-round multiplex PCR, size selection and purification. Libraries were sequenced paired-end with 100 bp reads on an Illumina HiSeq2000. Per the authors' processing: SOAPnuke was used to process the reads, removing any read that contained adapters or uncalled bases, had a mean Phred below 15, or lacked an exact match to the constant primer or identifier. COPE v1.2.5 was used to merge the high-quality paired reads. Each unique nucleotide sequence was treated as a clonotype, and MiTCR v1.1 was used to align the clonotypes to the IMGT TRB V, D and J references. The analysis was limited to V-J combinations with a frequency above 0.0001, which together covered more than 99% of repertoires. For each V-J combination, a TCR clonal expansion and chaos score was defined as F50 clonal expansion divided by the chaos observed in the TCRdist matrix. Features were reduced by Welch's t-statistics and random forest to around 14 V-J combinations, which fed a naive Bayes classifier. Thyroid-blood repertoire similarity was quantified with the Morisita-Horn index. TCRdb took the public reads, trimmed them with fastp at Q25, ran MiXCR for clone calling and kept in-frame beta chains. For every CDR3 protein sequence, its rows merge into one entry that carries the most common genes and DNA. The V and J calls and clone size are TCRdb's, not the authors'. The sample table lists under 800,000 distinct CDR3 sequences, 22% of them with a count of one. Of the sample, roughly 6.9% falls within the top ten clones.

A patient counted as having stable hyperthyroidism if there was no progression to ophthalmopathy within 18 months of follow-up. Patients with hyperthyroidism were aged 18 to 65 years, had been newly diagnosed, and had a disease duration of less than 2 months. Patients with other autoimmune diseases, uncontrolled infections, pregnancy or lactation were excluded. Diagnosis was based on clinical symptoms, serum thyroxine, TRAb, thyroid ultrasound and orbital computed tomography. Using Ficoll-Paque density gradient centrifugation, PBMCs were isolated from 10 ml of fresh peripheral blood. Trizol reagent was used to extract the total RNA, and its quality was then checked on an Agilent 2100 Bioanalyzer. This clonotype was counted many times. It has no known antigen specificity. No qualities accompany the bases; no much larger clone lies one base away. Including cysteine and phenylalanine, the CDR3 has 14 amino acids. The DNA shown is the 42-base CDR3, in frame from base 1. CDR1 and CDR2, per the germline V gene (reference sequence), are LNHDA and SQIVND. V is cut back by 4 bases and J by 2 bases, with 2 bases in the junction unmatched.

The chain is assembled from TRBV19 and TRBJ2-7; TRBD2 fits 10 bases in the junction. The sequencing input was peripheral blood. The TCR sequence derives from a young woman with stable Graves' hyperthyroidism. Some clones in this sample may be carry-over from other donors' samples. Donor details come from another sample of the same person, matched by shared clones. The nucleotides read TGTGCCAGTAGTAGGACTAGCGGCACCTACGAGCAGTACTTC. The resulting protein is CASSRTSGTYEQYF.